This TCR beta chain derives from a study of T cell responses to AZD1222 COVID-19 vaccine. To note about this clone: The antigen remains unidentified.

Clones were read by immunoSEQ multiplex PCR, and TCRdb kept only the in-frame ones, dropping some. The sample comprises about 200,000 clones, about 91% of which are singletons, and 6% to 8.5% rests with the top ten. J was trimmed by 1 base and V by 2 bases; bases with no gene match: 5. The CDR3 has 16 amino acids. Per the germline V gene, CDR1 is MNHEY and CDR2 is SMNVEV (reference sequence). Study-wide findings and caveats: Repertoire sampling occurred only after the peak T cell response. Mostly white British, mostly female donors; authors suggested clonal diversity may be underestimated.

This chain connects TRBV27 to TRBJ2-7; 10 bases fit TRBD2. The sequence derives from an adult in good health. The starting material was peripheral blood, obtained on day 0 of AZD1222 vaccination. Written as DNA, the CDR3 is TGTGCCAGCAGTTTAGGGATAGCGGGGGGATCCTACGAGCAGTACTTC. It is translated as CASSLGIAGGSYEQYF.